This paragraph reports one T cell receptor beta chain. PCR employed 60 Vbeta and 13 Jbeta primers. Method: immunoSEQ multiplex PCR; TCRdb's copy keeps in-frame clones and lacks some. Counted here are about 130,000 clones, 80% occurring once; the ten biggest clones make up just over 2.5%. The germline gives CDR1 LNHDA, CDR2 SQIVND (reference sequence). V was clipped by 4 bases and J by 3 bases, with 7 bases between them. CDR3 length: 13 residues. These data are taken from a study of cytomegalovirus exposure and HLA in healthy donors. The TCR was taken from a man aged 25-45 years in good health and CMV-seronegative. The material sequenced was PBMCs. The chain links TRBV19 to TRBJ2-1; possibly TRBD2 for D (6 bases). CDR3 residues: CASSRRDYNEQFF. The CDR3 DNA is TGTGCCAGTAGTAGGAGGGACTACAATGAGCAGTTCTTC.